The entry that follows covers one TCR beta chain sequence. The iRepertoire nested amplicon-rescue multiplex PCR amplified TCR alpha and beta CDR3s from RNA. TCRdb reprocessed the multiplex PCR reads via MiXCR and lists one record per CDR3 protein. The table includes about 410,000 distinct CDR3 sequences, approximately 42% detected once. The sample comes from a study of glioma-infiltrating T cells. Sequences were obtained from glioma tissue, nonneoplastic brain tissue, or PBMCs (not recorded which). The source of this sequence is a human donor with low-grade glioma or glioblastoma, undergoing nonglioma brain surgery, or in good health (not recorded which).

The CDR3 DNA is TGCGCCAGCAGCCCACCGAGGGGGACCTCTGGGGCCAACGTCCTGACTTTC. It codes for CASSPPRGTSGANVLTF. The chain links TRBV4-1 to TRBJ2-6; D is perhaps TRBD1 (6 bases). CDR1 is MGHRA, CDR2 YSYEKL, per germline. Trimming took off 4 bases at V and 0 bases at J, with 13 bases between the two ends. The CDR3 sequence is 17 residues long.